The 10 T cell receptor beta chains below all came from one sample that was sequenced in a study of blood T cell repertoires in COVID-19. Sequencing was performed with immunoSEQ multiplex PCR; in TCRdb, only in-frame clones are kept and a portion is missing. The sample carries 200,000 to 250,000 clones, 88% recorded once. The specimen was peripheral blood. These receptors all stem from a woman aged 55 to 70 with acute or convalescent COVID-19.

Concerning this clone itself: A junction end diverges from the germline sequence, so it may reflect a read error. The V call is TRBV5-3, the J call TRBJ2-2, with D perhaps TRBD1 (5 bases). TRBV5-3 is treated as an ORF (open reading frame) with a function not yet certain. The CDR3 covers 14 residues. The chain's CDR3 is CARSLTGKVGQLFF. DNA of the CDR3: TGTGCCAGAAGCTTGACAGGAAAGGTCGGGCAGCTGTTTTTT.

The CDR3 DNA is TGTGCCAGCAGTCGAAACGACGGGGGTTCCTCCTCTGGAAACACCATATATTTT. It encodes CASSRNDGGSSSGNTIYF. The J gene is TRBJ1-3, the V gene TRBV6-6; the D gene is possibly TRBD1 (5 bases). Germline CDR1 and CDR2: MNHNY and SVGAGI (reference sequence). Between the trimmed V and J ends, which lost 5 bases and 0 bases, there was a span of 20 bases. CDR3 length equals 18 residues.

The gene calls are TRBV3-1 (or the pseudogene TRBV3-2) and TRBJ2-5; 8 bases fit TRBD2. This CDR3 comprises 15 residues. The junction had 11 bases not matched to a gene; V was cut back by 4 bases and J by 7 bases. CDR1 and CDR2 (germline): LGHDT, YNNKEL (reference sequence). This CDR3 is CASSPRGSGTGTQYF. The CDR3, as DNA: TGTGCCAGCAGCCCTCGTGGTAGCGGGACTGGGACCCAGTACTTC.

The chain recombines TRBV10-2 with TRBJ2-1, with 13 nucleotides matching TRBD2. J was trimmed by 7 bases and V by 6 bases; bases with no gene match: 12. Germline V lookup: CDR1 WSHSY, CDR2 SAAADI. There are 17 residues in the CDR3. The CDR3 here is CASRETSGRALDNEQFF. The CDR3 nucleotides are TGCGCCAGCAGGGAAACTAGCGGGAGGGCCCTTGATAATGAGCAGTTCTTC.

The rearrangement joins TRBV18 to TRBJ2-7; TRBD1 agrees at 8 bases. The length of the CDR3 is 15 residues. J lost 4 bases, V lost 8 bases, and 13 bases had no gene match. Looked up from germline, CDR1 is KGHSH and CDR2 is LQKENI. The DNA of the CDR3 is TGTGCCAGCACGATTTCCGGACAGGGTACGTACGAGCAGTACTTC. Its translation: CASTISGQGTYEQYF.

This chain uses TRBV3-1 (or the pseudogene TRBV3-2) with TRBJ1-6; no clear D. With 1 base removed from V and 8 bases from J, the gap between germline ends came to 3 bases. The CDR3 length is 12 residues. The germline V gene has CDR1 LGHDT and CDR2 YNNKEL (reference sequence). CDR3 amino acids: CASSQGHSPLHF. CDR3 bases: TGTGCCAGCAGCCAAGGGCATTCACCCCTCCACTTT.

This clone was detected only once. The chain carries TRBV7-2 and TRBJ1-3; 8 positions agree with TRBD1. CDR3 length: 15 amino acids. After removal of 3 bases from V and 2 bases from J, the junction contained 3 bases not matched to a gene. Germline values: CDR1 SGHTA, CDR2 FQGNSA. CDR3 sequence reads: CASSFNRGTGNTIYF. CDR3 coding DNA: TGTGCCAGCAGCTTTAACAGGGGGACTGGAAACACCATATATTTT.

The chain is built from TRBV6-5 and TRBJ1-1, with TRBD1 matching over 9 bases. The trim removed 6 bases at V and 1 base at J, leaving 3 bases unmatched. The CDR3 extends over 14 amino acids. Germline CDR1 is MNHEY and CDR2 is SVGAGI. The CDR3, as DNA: TGTGCCAGCAGGATACAGGGGGCGAACACTGAAGCTTTCTTT. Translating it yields CASRIQGANTEAFF.

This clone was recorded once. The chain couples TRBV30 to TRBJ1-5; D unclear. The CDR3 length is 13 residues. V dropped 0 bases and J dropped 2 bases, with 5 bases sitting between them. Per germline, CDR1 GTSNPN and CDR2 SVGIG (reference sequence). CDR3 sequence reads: CAWSVSGNQPQHF. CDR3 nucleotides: TGTGCCTGGAGTGTGTCCGGCAATCAGCCCCAGCATTTT.

The CDR3: CASSPGVSGTGMETQYF. CDR3 sequence (DNA): TGTGCCAGCAGCCCAGGGGTATCCGGGACGGGCATGGAGACCCAGTACTTC. This sequence joins TRBV9 and TRBJ2-5; perhaps TRBD1 as D (6 bases). The germline V and J ends were trimmed by 4 bases and 5 bases, with 24 bases remaining between them. This CDR3 contains 17 residues. Germline V gives CDR1 SGDLS, CDR2 YYNGEE. The full variable domain, its missing parts supplied by reference TRBV9 and TRBJ2-5, is DSGVTQTPKHLITATGQRVTLRCSPRSGDLSVYWYQQSLDQGLQFLIQYYNGEERAKGNILERFSAQQFPDLHSELNLSSLELGDSALYFCASSPGVSGTGMETQYFGPGTRLLVL.